The 28 T cell receptor beta chains below come from one sample, sequenced in a study of breast tumors, draining lymph nodes, adjacent tissues. Samples came from axillary lymph nodes draining the breast cancer. TCRdb independently ran MiXCR on the multiplex PCR reads; one entry per CDR3 protein. The repertoire has over 130,000 distinct CDR3 sequences, about 31% of them found once; the top ten carry about 2.3%. The sample taken for sequencing was axillary lymph node tissue. These receptor sequences come from a female donor with breast cancer. Some clones in this sample may be carry-over from other donors' samples.

This clonotype was seen at least ten times. The rearrangement links TRBV9 to TRBJ2-2; D possibly uses TRBD1 or TRBD2 (6 bases each). V lost 3 bases, J lost 0 bases, and 15 bases lay in between. The CDR3 runs 17 residues. Germline CDR1 reads SGDLS; CDR2 reads YYNGEE. This chain's CDR3 is CASSGGGPGANTGELFF. The CDR3 DNA sequence: TGTGCCAGCAGCGGAGGGGGTCCGGGGGCGAACACCGGGGAGCTGTTTTTT.

Comments on this clonotype: A much larger clone lies one base from this, so it may be a read error. Lacking the conserved final phenylalanine or tryptophan, this CDR3 likely reflects a read error. The CDR3 is CASSPQVINQPQHV. CDR3 in DNA: TGTGCCAGCAGCCCGCAGGTAATCAATCAGCCCCAGCATGTT. The V call is TRBV5-6, the J call TRBJ1-5, with D uncertain. The CDR3 runs 14 residues. Trimming pared 4 bases from V and 3 bases from J, leaving 11 bases between. Per germline, CDR1 SGHDT and CDR2 YYEEEE.

The table lists this clonotype with many counts. This chain connects TRBV20-1 to TRBJ1-5, with D possibly being TRBD1 (5 bases). The CDR3 loop spans 14 amino acids. Germline V gene data show CDR1 as DFQATT and CDR2 as SNEGSKA (reference sequence). V was cut by 0 bases and J by 6 bases, with 12 bases left in between. The chain's CDR3 is CSARDLGTVQPQHF. The CDR3 nucleotides read TGCAGTGCTAGAGATTTGGGGACCGTTCAGCCCCAGCATTTT.

There are many counts of this clonotype. The chain couples TRBV12-3 or TRBV12-4 to TRBJ1-2, with unresolved D. V dropped 6 bases and J dropped 7 bases, with 18 bases sitting between them. The CDR3 covers 14 residues. The CDR3 loop is CASSPPLKSGGYTF. DNA for the CDR3: TGTGCCAGCAGCCCTCCCCTTAAGTCGGGTGGCTACACCTTC.

Ten or more counts support this clonotype. J is TRBJ2-2 and V is TRBV24-1; D is unclear. Trimming cost V 4 bases and J 5 bases, with 4 bases left between them. The CDR3 runs 12 residues. Germline V CDR1 and CDR2: KGHDR, SFDVKD. Here the CDR3 DNA reads TGTGCCACCAGTGAGTTGACCGGGGAGCTGTTTTTT. It specifies CATSELTGELFF.

This clonotype was picked up many times. The chain uses TRBV4-2 and TRBJ1-2; 7 bases are shared with TRBD1. Germline CDR1 and CDR2: LGHNA and YNFKEQ. V was clipped by 0 bases and J by 4 bases; unmatched bases: 2. The CDR3 is made up of 14 amino acids. The CDR3 region has the DNA TGTGCCAGCAGCCAAGATTGGGACAGCTATGGCTACACCTTC. Its translation: CASSQDWDSYGYTF.

With regard to this clonotype: Since a much larger clone is just one base distant, this may be a read error. Here the CDR3 omits its conserved ending phenylalanine or tryptophan, so a read error is the likely source. The V and J genes are TRBV19 and TRBJ1-2, with D possibly TRBD1 on 6 matching bases. CDR3 length: 16 residues. Trimming stripped 3 bases from V and 7 bases from J, with 21 bases between. CDR1 is LNHDA, CDR2 SQIVND, per germline (reference sequence). The chain's CDR3 is CASSIAQTGPESGYTS. The CDR3 nucleotides read TGTGCCAGTAGTATCGCCCAGACAGGTCCGGAAAGTGGCTACACCTCC.

This clonotype occurred once. The rearrangement links TRBV7-8 to TRBJ1-1; a possible D gene is TRBD1 (6 bases). The CDR3 loop spans 15 amino acids. Trimming removed 5 bases from V and 5 bases from J, with 18 bases in between. Germline assignment: CDR1 SGHVS and CDR2 FQNEAQ. The CDR3 DNA follows: TGTGCCAGCAGCCCATCTTTTACAGGGTTTACTGAAGCTTTCTTT. This translates into CASSPSFTGFTEAFF.

The CDR3 nucleotides are TGTGCCAACGGTGGACTAGCGGGGGGCGGGACAGATACGCAGTATTTT. It specifies CANGGLAGGGTDTQYF. This rearrangement joins TRBV15 to TRBJ2-3, with TRBD2 matching over 14 bases. Germline CDR1 and CDR2: LNHNV and YYDKDF (reference sequence). This CDR3 comprises 16 residues. The J segment lost 3 bases and the V segment lost 10 bases, leaving 9 bases of the junction unmatched.

In its sample, this clonotype was seen many times. V and J are TRBV7-8 and TRBJ2-5; either TRBD1 or TRBD2 may supply D (5 bases each). Germline CDR1 reads SGHVS; CDR2 reads FQNEAQ. There are 15 residues in the CDR3. Trimming took 3 bases from V and 3 from J, leaving 14 bases between them. This chain's CDR3 is CASSFRDGLKETQYF. In nucleotides, the CDR3 is TGTGCCAGCAGCTTCCGGGACGGCTTAAAAGAGACCCAGTACTTC. The whole variable domain, remainder taken from reference TRBV7-8 and TRBJ2-5, is GAGVSQSPRYKVAKRGQDVALRCDPISGHVSLFWYQQALGQGPEFLTYFQNEAQLDKSGLPSDRFFAERPEGSVSTLKIQRTQQEDSAVYLCASSFRDGLKETQYFGPGTRLLVL.

This chain uses TRBV12-3 or TRBV12-4 with TRBJ1-1; possible D gene TRBD1, 5 bases. V was trimmed by 5 bases and J by 4 bases, leaving 17 bases between them. This CDR3 spans 15 amino acids. CDR3 bases: TGTGCCAGCAGTCCCGGACTCCCTGGGGGCACTGAAGCTTTCTTT. Amino acids: CASSPGLPGGTEAFF.

The table lists this clonotype with many counts. The chain uses TRBV18 and TRBJ2-3; 9 bases match TRBD2. The CDR3 is 16 amino acids. In germline, CDR1 is KGHSH, CDR2 LQKENI. Trimming removed 0 bases from V and 5 bases from J; junction bases left unmatched: 6. The CDR3 is CASSPPLAGQGDTQYF. The CDR3 DNA is TGTGCCAGCTCACCACCGCTAGCGGGGCAAGGAGATACGCAGTATTTT.

This clonotype was counted many times. The rearrangement links TRBV4-1 to TRBJ2-3; D uncertain. V lost 1 base to trimming and J lost 2 bases, with 13 bases between them. In germline, CDR1 is MGHRA, CDR2 YSYEKL. The CDR3 contains 16 residues. The CDR3 here is CASSQVTAIITDTQYF. As DNA, the CDR3 is TGCGCCAGCAGCCAAGTAACAGCCATTATCACAGATACGCAGTATTTT.

In this sample, this clonotype turned up once. The chain combines TRBV7-9 with TRBJ1-3; the D is unclear. The CDR3 has 17 amino acids. Trimming took 1 base from V and 4 from J, leaving 17 bases between them. CDR1 is SEHNR and CDR2 is FQNEAQ in the germline V gene (reference sequence). Here the CDR3 reads CASSLGRGRNVGNTIYF. In DNA form, the CDR3 reads TGTGCCAGCAGCTTAGGTCGTGGCCGGAATGTGGGAAACACCATATATTTT.

This clonotype has a count of ten or more. The chain carries TRBV20-1 and TRBJ2-1; the D is unclear. V was trimmed by 3 bases and J by 0 bases, leaving 9 bases between them. The CDR3 extends over 14 amino acids. Germline CDR1 is DFQATT and CDR2 is SNEGSKA (reference sequence). CDR3 in amino acids: CSARSVNSYNEQFF. In nucleotides, the CDR3 is TGCAGTGCTAGGTCCGTGAACTCCTACAATGAGCAGTTCTTC.

In this sample, this clonotype turned up many times. The chain employs TRBV12-3 or TRBV12-4 and TRBJ1-2; TRBD1 aligns across 7 bases. V lost 8 bases to trimming and J lost 0 bases; unmatched junction nucleotides: 6. The CDR3 consists of 14 residues. CDR3 nucleotides: TGTGCCAGCCGCAGACAGGGATCTAACTATGGCTACACCTTC. As protein: CASRRQGSNYGYTF.

In this sample, this clonotype turned up many times. This chain joins TRBV27 and TRBJ2-7, with D maybe TRBD2 (5 bases). The CDR3 runs to 14 residues. Germline V gene sequence: CDR1 MNHEY, CDR2 SMNVEV (reference sequence). V was cut by 0 bases and J by 3 bases, with 9 bases left in between. CDR3 amino acids: CASSLSPRGYEQYF. Written as DNA, the CDR3 is TGTGCCAGCAGTTTATCCCCCCGGGGCTACGAGCAGTACTTC.

CDR3 sequence reads: CSALGTDEKLFF. The CDR3, as DNA: TGCAGTGCCCTCGGGACAGATGAAAAACTGTTTTTT. V is TRBV20-1 and J is TRBJ1-4; 7 bases are shared with TRBD1. This CDR3 has 12 residues. J lost 6 bases, V lost 6 bases, and 4 bases had no gene match. The germline V gene has CDR1 DFQATT and CDR2 SNEGSKA (reference sequence).

The J gene is TRBJ2-5, the V gene TRBV2, with D perhaps TRBD2 (6 bases). The germline V gene has CDR1 SNHLY and CDR2 FYNNEI. Trimming cost V 7 bases and J 1 base, with 10 bases left between them. This CDR3 is 13 amino acids long. For the CDR3, the DNA is TGTGCCAGCAAGGGACTGCCCCAAGAGACCCAGTACTTC. This sequence encodes CASKGLPQETQYF.

A word on this clonotype: One end of the junction is discordant with germline, which a read error may explain. V usage is TRBV7-9 and J usage is TRBJ1-3; the D gene is possibly TRBD1 (6 bases). Looked up from germline, CDR1 is SEHNR and CDR2 is FQNEAQ (reference sequence). The CDR3 is made up of 15 amino acids. The CDR3 reads CASSLLQGAGNTIYF. The CDR3 DNA reads TGTGCCAGCAGCTTATTACAGGGTGCTGGGAACACCATATATTTT.

CDR3 region: CASSYDIGRGNQETQYF. CDR3 nucleotide sequence: TGTGCCAGCAGTTACGACATCGGGCGGGGGAACCAAGAGACCCAGTACTTC. V gene TRBV6-2 or TRBV6-3 combines with J gene TRBJ2-5; 7 bases match TRBD2. V was clipped by 2 bases and J by 0 bases; unmatched bases: 9. This CDR3 contains 17 residues. CDR1 MNHEY and CDR2 SVGEGT come from the germline V gene.

V gene TRBV15 combines with J gene TRBJ2-3; D gene ambiguous. The CDR3 loop spans 15 amino acids. V was trimmed by 1 base and J by 2 bases, leaving 10 bases between them. Germline-derived CDR1 and CDR2 are LNHNV and YYDKDF (reference sequence). The DNA of the CDR3 is TGTGCCACCAGCAGAGGGGGTGGCGTCACAGATACGCAGTATTTT. This gives the protein CATSRGGGVTDTQYF.

This clonotype was counted ten times or more. The chain employs TRBV20-1 and TRBJ2-3; possible D gene TRBD1, 5 bases. This CDR3 has 16 residues. CDR1 is DFQATT, CDR2 SNEGSKA, per germline (reference sequence). The ends were cut back, 0 bases at V and 3 bases at J, with 16 bases in the middle. The chain's CDR3 is CSARDLRQGRTDTQYF. The CDR3, as DNA: TGCAGTGCTAGAGATTTGCGGCAGGGTAGGACAGATACGCAGTATTTT.

This chain joins TRBV20-1 and TRBJ2-1; 10 bases fit TRBD2. CDR1 and CDR2 (germline): DFQATT, SNEGSKA (reference sequence). V gave up 3 bases and J gave up 7 bases; unmatched junction bases: 3. CDR3 size: 13 residues. CDR3 DNA sequence: TGCAGTGCTAGCAGTAGCGGGGGGAATGAGCAGTTCTTC. Residues: CSASSSGGNEQFF.

This clonotype appeared many times. The CDR3 nucleotides are TGTGCCAGTGAACAGGGCTCCTATAATTCACCCCTCCACTTT. It is translated as CASEQGSYNSPLHF. The chain is built from TRBV5-5 and TRBJ1-6, with D perhaps matching TRBD1 (6 bases). Germline V gene data show CDR1 as SGHKS and CDR2 as YYEKEE (reference sequence). The CDR3 runs 14 residues. Deletions cut 8 bases from V and 0 bases from J, with 9 bases between.

This clonotype was detected ten times or more. J is TRBJ1-6 and V is TRBV6-5; D is undetermined. V lost 5 bases to trimming and J lost 1 base, with 12 bases between them. Germline CDR1 MNHEY, CDR2 SVGAGI. The CDR3 runs 16 residues. The CDR3 DNA follows: TGTGCCAGCAGTAAGGACTACGGGTCCTATAATTCACCCCTCCACTTT. Translating gives CASSKDYGSYNSPLHF.

The gene calls are TRBV20-1 and TRBJ2-1, with TRBD2 matching over 12 bases. Germline V gives CDR1 DFQATT, CDR2 SNEGSKA (reference sequence). This CDR3 is 21 amino acids long. J lost 4 bases, V lost 0 bases, and 19 bases had no gene match. CDR3: CSARDLQTHLAGGSWYNEQFF. The DNA for the CDR3 is TGCAGTGCTAGAGATCTCCAAACCCATCTAGCGGGGGGGAGCTGGTACAATGAGCAGTTCTTC.

As concerns this clonotype: One base away lies a much larger clone, so this may be a sequencing read error. The chain carries TRBV6-1 and TRBJ1-4; perhaps TRBD1 as D (6 bases). In germline, CDR1 is MNHNS, CDR2 SASEGT. The CDR3 is made up of 15 amino acids. The CDR3 DNA follows: TGTGGCAGCAGTTTGGAGACAGGAACTAATGAAAAACTGTTTTTT. This gives the protein CGSSLETGTNEKLFF.